The clone carrying this T cell receptor beta chain was picked up a small number of times. Its antigen is not identified. TCRdb's table, derived via immunoSEQ multiplex PCR, lists solely in-frame clones and lacks some. The profile shows over 20,000 clones, under 90% of them singletons. The source of the sample is a study of T cells in localized non-small cell lung cancer. The study's findings and limits: Owing to sequencing of a solitary tumor region, heterogeneity cannot be discounted. Measurement of T cell clonality placed uninvolved adjacent lung highest, above the level in tumor. Adjacent lung tissue had a median approximately 57 of the top 100 clones found in the tumor.

This specimen consisted of PBMCs, obtained before any cancer treatment. This TCR was recovered from a woman aged 35 to 69 with stage II squamous cell lung carcinoma.

Written as DNA, the CDR3 is TGTGCCAGCAGTTTATCGCCTAGCCAGAGCTCCTACGAGCAGTACTTC. This gives the protein CASSLSPSQSSYEQYF. This sequence joins TRBV27 and TRBJ2-7, with D maybe TRBD2 (5 bases). CDR3 length equals 16 residues. Trimming pared 0 bases from V and 0 bases from J, leaving 12 bases between. Germline V gives CDR1 MNHEY, CDR2 SMNVEV (reference sequence).